There are a few counts of the clone carrying this T cell receptor (beta chain). Its cognate antigen is unknown. Between the trimmed V and J ends, which lost 3 bases and 3 bases, there was a span of 12 bases. CDR1 GTSNPN and CDR2 SVGIG come from the germline V gene (reference sequence). The CDR3 runs to 14 residues. These data belong to a study of vaccination and CD4 T cells after COVID-19. As to treatment: approximately nine-day PBMC culture with coronavirus spike peptide pools or control peptides (ViraFEST assay). Cultured CD4+ T-cell DNA underwent Oncomine TCR Beta short-read sequencing. In TCRdb, the PCR reads were re-called with MiXCR into one record per CDR3 protein. The sample consists of about 26,000 distinct CDR3 sequences, under 70% of them appearing once.

The specimen sequenced was CD4+ T cells from blood, cultured in vitro. The chain combines TRBV30 with TRBJ1-5; a possible D gene is TRBD1 (5 bases). The TCR sequence derives from a human donor who had recovered from COVID-19. In DNA, the CDR3 is TGTGCCTGGAGCCACCTGACAGACAATCAGCCCCAGCATTTT. It is translated as CAWSHLTDNQPQHF.